A selection of T cell receptor beta chains follows, all from one sample in a study of CD8+ T cells in alopecia areata. Assay: immunoSEQ multiplex PCR; the TCRdb copy retains only in-frame clones and omits some. The table lists under 65,000 clones, roughly two fifths of them singletons. Sequencing was done on a sample of NKG2D-low CD8+ T cells sorted from blood. The receptors here all came from a human donor with alopecia areata. Both conserved end residues are part of each CDR3. Fields, in order: V gene, D gene, J gene, clone size, CDR3 protein, CDR3 DNA. D genes are given only for firm matches. The size entry is marked missing in some rows and otherwise reads once, few, many or a size class.

>TRBV29-1|TRBD1|TRBJ2-1|few
CSGEYRGWVNNEQFF
TGCAGCGGGGAATACAGGGGTTGGGTGAACAATGAGCAGTTCTTC
>TRBV6-6|NA|TRBJ2-5|many
CASSYLGLQETQYF
TGTGCCAGCAGTTACCTAGGACTTCAAGAGACCCAGTACTTC
>TRBV9|NA|TRBJ2-1|NA
CASSGAGAYNEQFF
TGTGCCAGCAGCGGGGCAGGGGCTTACAATGAGCAGTTCTTC
>TRBV29-1|TRBD1|TRBJ2-7|NA
CSVRQGQAYEQYF
TGCAGCGTACGACAGGGACAGGCCTACGAGCAGTACTTC
>TRBV4-1|TRBD2|TRBJ2-3|NA
CASSQAPGLAVTDTQYF
TGCGCCAGCAGCCAAGCCCCCGGGCTAGCGGTAACAGATACGCAGTATTTT
>TRBV13|NA|TRBJ1-1|once
CASSFTGTSNTEAFF
TGTGCCAGCAGCTTTACGGGGACATCGAACACTGAAGCTTTCTTT
>TRBV19|TRBD1|TRBJ2-2|few
CASSPGGSGELFF
TGTGCCAGTAGTCCAGGGGGCAGCGGGGAGCTGTTTTTT
>TRBV6-5|NA|TRBJ1-1|few
CASSYSENTEAFF
TGTGCCAGCAGTTACTCAGAAAACACTGAAGCTTTCTTT
>TRBV5-1|TRBD1|TRBJ1-6|NA
CASSTRGLESPLHF
TGCGCCAGCAGCACGAGGGGGCTTGAATCACCCCTCCACTTT
>TRBV27|NA|TRBJ2-2|NA
CASSSDGELFF
TGTGCCAGCAGTTCGGACGGGGAGCTGTTTTTT
>TRBV6-5|NA|TRBJ1-1|once
CASSYGGNTEAFF
TGTGCCAGCAGTTACGGGGGGAACACTGAAGCTTTCTTT
>TRBV15|NA|TRBJ2-5|few
CATSRDAEGETQYF
TGTGCCACCAGCAGAGATGCGGAGGGGGAGACCCAGTACTTC
>TRBV13|NA|TRBJ2-3|few
CASSQQSTDTQYF
TGTGCCAGCAGCCAACAGAGCACAGATACGCAGTATTTT
>TRBV9|NA|TRBJ2-7|NA
CASSALSGPVYEQYF
TGTGCCAGCAGCGCCCTCTCGGGACCCGTCTACGAGCAGTACTTC
>TRBV2|TRBD1|TRBJ2-2|NA
CATDRGRDHLGELFF
TGTGCCACCGACAGGGGGCGAGACCACCTCGGGGAGCTGTTTTTT
>TRBV9|NA|TRBJ2-3|NA
CASSVDDTQYF
TGTGCCAGCAGCGTAGACGATACGCAGTATTTT
>TRBV6-6|TRBD1|TRBJ2-7|NA
CASSSRGLYEQYF
TGTGCCAGCAGTTCCAGGGGGCTCTACGAGCAGTACTTC
>TRBV5-1|NA|TRBJ2-7|NA
CASSPWISTYEQYF
TGCGCCAGCAGCCCGTGGATCTCCACCTACGAGCAGTACTTC
>TRBV23-1|NA|TRBJ2-7|NA
CASDGTSNSYEQYF
TGCGCCAGCGACGGGACATCCAACTCCTACGAGCAGTACTTC
>TRBV29-1|NA|TRBJ2-1|NA
CSVESHSYNEQFF
TGCAGCGTTGAAAGTCACTCCTACAATGAGCAGTTCTTC
>TRBV29-1|TRBD1|TRBJ1-1|NA
CSVVQGGEAFF
TGCAGCGTCGTACAGGGGGGAGAAGCTTTCTTT
>TRBV28|NA|TRBJ2-7|few
CASSFEVGSEQYF
TGTGCCAGCAGTTTTGAGGTCGGTAGCGAGCAGTACTTC
>TRBV5-1|TRBD1|TRBJ2-5|NA
CASSGLGDRVQETQYF
TGCGCCAGCAGCGGGCTGGGGGACAGGGTGCAAGAGACCCAGTACTTC
>TRBV7-9|NA|TRBJ2-7|NA
CASSLSYEQYF
TGTGCCAGCAGCTTGAGTTACGAGCAGTACTTC
>TRBV30|NA|TRBJ2-1|once
CAWSQGGEQFF
TGTGCCTGGAGTCAAGGGGGGGAGCAGTTCTTC
>TRBV29-1|NA|TRBJ2-5|NA
CSVVGGLQETQYF
TGCAGCGTTGTGGGGGGGCTCCAAGAGACCCAGTACTTC
>TRBV5-1|TRBD1|TRBJ2-7|NA
CASSLAVTGGRKEQYF
TGCGCCAGCAGCTTGGCCGTGACAGGGGGACGGAAGGAGCAGTACTTC
>TRBV5-6|NA|TRBJ1-1|NA
CASSLMADTEAFF
TGTGCCAGCAGCTTGATGGCGGACACTGAAGCTTTCTTT
>TRBV6-5|NA|TRBJ1-1|NA
CASSYSGLATEAFF
TGTGCCAGCAGTTACTCAGGGTTGGCCACTGAAGCTTTCTTT
>TRBV4-1|NA|TRBJ1-2|few
CASSQAGANYGYTF
TGCGCCAGCAGCCAAGCGGGGGCTAACTATGGCTACACCTTC
>TRBV4-1|TRBD1|TRBJ2-7|NA
CASSHGTDYEQYF
TGCGCCAGCAGCCACGGGACAGACTACGAGCAGTACTTC
>TRBV20-1|NA|TRBJ2-7|NA
CSARAGNEQYF
TGCAGTGCTAGAGCCGGGAACGAGCAGTACTTC
>TRBV28|NA|TRBJ2-7|few
CASTLAGYEQYF
TGTGCCAGCACCCTGGCCGGTTACGAGCAGTACTTC
>TRBV6-5|NA|TRBJ2-5|NA
CASSYSGTETQYF
TGTGCCAGCAGTTACTCAGGGACTGAGACCCAGTACTTC
>TRBV29-1|TRBD1|TRBJ1-1|NA
CSVEDPGTVNTEAFF
TGCAGCGTTGAAGATCCGGGGACAGTGAACACTGAAGCTTTCTTT